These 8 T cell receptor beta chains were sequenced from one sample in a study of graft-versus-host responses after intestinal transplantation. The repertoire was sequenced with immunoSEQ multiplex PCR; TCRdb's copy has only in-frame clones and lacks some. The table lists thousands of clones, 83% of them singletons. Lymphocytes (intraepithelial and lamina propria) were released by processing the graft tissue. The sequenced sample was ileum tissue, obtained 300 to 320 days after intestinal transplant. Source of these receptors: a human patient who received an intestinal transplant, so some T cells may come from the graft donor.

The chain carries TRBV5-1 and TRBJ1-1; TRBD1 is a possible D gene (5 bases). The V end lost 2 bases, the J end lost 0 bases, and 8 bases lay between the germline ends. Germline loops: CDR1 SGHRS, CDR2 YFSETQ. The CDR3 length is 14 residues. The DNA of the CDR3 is TGCGCCAGCAGCTTTTTACAGGTGAACACTGAAGCTTTCTTT. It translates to CASSFLQVNTEAFF.

CDR3 DNA sequence: TGTGCCAGCAGCTTAAGGTGTAGCGAGAGCTACGAGCAGTACTTC. Protein sequence: CASSLRCSESYEQYF. The chain is built from TRBV7-2 and TRBJ2-7; D possibly corresponds to TRBD2 (5 bases). From germline, CDR1 is SGHTA and CDR2 FQGNSA. V was shortened by 2 bases and J by 3 bases, with 14 bases between the two germline ends. The CDR3 totals 15 residues.

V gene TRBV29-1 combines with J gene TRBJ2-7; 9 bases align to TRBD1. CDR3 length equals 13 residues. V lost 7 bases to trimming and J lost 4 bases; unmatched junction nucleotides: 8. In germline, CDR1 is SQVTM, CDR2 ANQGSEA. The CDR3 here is CSARGQGWYEQYF. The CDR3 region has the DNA TGCAGCGCCCGTGGACAGGGGTGGTACGAGCAGTACTTC.

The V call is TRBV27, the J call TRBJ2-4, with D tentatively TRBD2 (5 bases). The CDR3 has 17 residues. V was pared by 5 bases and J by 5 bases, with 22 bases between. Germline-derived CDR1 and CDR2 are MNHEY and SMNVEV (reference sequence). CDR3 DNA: TGTGCCAGCAGTCCTTATTTCCCGGACTGGATTGAAAACATTCAGTACTTC. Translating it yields CASSPYFPDWIENIQYF.

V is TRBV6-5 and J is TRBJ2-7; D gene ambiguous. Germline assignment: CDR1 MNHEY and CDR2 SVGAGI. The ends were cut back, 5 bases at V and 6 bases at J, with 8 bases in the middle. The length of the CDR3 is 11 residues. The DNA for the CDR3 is TGTGCCAGCAGTGAAGTGATCGAGCAGTACTTC. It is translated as CASSEVIEQYF.

The CDR3 loop reads CASSYSGWGGYTF. The CDR3 nucleotides read TGTGCCAGCAGTTACTCCGGGTGGGGAGGCTACACCTTC. The chain combines TRBV6-5 with TRBJ1-2; the D is unclear. The CDR3 is 13 residues long. V dropped 0 bases and J dropped 8 bases, with 10 bases sitting between them. Germline CDR1 and CDR2: MNHEY and SVGAGI.

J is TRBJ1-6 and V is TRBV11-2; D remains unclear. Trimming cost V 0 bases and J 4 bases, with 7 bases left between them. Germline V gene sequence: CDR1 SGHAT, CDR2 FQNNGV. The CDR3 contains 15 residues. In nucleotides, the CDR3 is TGTGCCAGCAGCTTAGAGCTCAGTTATAATTCACCCCTCCACTTT. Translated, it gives CASSLELSYNSPLHF.

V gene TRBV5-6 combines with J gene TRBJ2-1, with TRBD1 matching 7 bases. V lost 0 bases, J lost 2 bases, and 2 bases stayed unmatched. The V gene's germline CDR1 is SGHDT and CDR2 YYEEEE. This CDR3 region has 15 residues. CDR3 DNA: TGTGCCAGCAGCTTGGTAGGGGGCGCCTACAATGAGCAGTTCTTC. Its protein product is CASSLVGGAYNEQFF.